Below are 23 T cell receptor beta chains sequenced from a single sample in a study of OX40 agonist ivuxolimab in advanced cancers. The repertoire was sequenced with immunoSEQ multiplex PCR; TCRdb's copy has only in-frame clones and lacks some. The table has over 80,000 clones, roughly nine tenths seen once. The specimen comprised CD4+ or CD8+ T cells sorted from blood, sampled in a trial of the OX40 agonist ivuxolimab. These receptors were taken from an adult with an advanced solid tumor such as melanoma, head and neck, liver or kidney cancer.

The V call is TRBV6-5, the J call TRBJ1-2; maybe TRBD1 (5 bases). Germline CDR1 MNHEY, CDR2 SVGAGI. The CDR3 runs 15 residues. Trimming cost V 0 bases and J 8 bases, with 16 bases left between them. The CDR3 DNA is TGTGCCAGCAGTTACTCATTGGGGCCGGGCGGAGGCTACACCTTC. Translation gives CASSYSLGPGGGYTF.

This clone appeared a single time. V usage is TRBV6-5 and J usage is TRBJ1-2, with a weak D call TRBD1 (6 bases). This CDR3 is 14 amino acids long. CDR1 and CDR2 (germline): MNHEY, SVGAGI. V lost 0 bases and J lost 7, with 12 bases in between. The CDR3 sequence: CASSYSTGRFGYTF. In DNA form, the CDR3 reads TGTGCCAGCAGTTACTCCACAGGGAGGTTTGGCTACACCTTC.

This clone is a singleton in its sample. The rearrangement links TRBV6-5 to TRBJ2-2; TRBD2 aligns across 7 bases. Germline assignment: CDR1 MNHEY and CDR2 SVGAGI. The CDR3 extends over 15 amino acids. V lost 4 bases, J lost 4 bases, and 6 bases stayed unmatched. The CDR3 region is CASSWAGDGTGELFF. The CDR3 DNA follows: TGTGCCAGCAGTTGGGCGGGAGACGGCACCGGGGAGCTGTTTTTT.

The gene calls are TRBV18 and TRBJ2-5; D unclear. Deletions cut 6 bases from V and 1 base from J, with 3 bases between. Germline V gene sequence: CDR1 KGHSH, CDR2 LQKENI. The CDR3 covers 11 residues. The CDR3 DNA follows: TGTGCCAGCTCGCGCCAAGAGACCCAGTACTTC. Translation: CASSRQETQYF.

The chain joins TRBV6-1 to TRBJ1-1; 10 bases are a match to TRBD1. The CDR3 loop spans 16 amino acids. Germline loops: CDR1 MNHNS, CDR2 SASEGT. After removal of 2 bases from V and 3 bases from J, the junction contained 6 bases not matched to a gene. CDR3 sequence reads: CASSERDRGPYTEAFF. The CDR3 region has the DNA TGTGCCAGCAGTGAAAGAGACAGGGGGCCCTACACTGAAGCTTTCTTT.

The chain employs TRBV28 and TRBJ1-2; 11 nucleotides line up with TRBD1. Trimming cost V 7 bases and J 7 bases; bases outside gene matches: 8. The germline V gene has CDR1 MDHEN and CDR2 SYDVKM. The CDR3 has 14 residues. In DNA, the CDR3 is TGTGCCAGCACTATAGGGGGGACAGGGGGTGGCTACACCTTC. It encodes CASTIGGTGGGYTF.

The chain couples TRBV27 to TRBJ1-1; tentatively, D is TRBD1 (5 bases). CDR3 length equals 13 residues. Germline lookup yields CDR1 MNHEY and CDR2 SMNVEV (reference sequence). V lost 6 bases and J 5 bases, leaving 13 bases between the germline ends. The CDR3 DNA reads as TGTGCCAGCAGCCGGGGGGGATGGACTGAAGCTTTCTTT. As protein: CASSRGGWTEAFF.

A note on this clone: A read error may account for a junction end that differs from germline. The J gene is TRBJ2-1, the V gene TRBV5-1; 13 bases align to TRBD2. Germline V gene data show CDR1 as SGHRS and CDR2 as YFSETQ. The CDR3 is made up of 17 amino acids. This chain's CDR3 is CASTLGTSGTSYNEQFF. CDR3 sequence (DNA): TGCGCCAGCACCTTGGGGACTAGCGGGACCTCATACAATGAGCAGTTCTTC.

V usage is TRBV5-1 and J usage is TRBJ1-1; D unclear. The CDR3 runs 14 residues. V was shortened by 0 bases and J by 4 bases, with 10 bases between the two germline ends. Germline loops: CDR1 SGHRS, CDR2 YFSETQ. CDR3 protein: CASSLGTAGTEAFF. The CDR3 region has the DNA TGCGCCAGCAGCTTGGGGACGGCAGGCACTGAAGCTTTCTTT.

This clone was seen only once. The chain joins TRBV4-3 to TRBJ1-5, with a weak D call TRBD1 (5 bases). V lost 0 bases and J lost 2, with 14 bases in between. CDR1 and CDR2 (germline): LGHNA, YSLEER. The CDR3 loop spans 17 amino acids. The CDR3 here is CASSQDVRRGGNQPQHF. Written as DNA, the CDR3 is TGCGCCAGCAGCCAAGACGTTAGGAGGGGAGGCAATCAGCCCCAGCATTTT.

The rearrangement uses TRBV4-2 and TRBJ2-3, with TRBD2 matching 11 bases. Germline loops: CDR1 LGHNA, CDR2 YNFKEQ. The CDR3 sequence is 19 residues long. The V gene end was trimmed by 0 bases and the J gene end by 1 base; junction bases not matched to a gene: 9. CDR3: CASSQDITSGSFGTDTQYF. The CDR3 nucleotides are TGTGCCAGCAGCCAAGATATAACTAGCGGGAGTTTCGGCACAGATACGCAGTATTTT.

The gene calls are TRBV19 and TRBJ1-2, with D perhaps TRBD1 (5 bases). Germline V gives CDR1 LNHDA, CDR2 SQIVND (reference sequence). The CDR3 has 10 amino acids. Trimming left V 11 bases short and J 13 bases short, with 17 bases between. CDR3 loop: CASGGRGPTF. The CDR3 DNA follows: TGTGCCTCCGGGGGGAGGGGTCCCACCTTC.

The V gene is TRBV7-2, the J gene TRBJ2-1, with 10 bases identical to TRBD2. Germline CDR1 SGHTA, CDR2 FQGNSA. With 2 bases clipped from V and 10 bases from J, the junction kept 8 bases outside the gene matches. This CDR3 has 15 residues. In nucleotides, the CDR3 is TGTGCCAGCAGCTTAACTACTAGCGGGATAGGAGAGCAGTTCTTC. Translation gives CASSLTTSGIGEQFF.

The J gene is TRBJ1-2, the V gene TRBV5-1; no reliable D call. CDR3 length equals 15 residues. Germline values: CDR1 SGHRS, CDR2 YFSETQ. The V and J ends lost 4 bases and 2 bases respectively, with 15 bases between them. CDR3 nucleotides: TGCGCCAGCAGCCTCTACATAGGCGTCAACTATGGCTACACCTTC. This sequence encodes CASSLYIGVNYGYTF.

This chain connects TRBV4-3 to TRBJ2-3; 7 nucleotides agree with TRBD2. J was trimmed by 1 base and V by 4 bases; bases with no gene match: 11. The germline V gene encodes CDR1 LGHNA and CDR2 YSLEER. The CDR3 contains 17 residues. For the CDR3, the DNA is TGCGCCAGCAGCCGCCAGGGAGGGCAGGGTCGCACAGATACGCAGTATTTT. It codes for CASSRQGGQGRTDTQYF.

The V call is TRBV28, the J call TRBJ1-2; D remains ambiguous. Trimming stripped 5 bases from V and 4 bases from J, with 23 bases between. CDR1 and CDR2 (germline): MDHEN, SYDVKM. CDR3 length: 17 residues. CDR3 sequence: CASSPPMWSTLVYGYTF. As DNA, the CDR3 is TGTGCCAGCAGTCCCCCTATGTGGAGTACCCTTGTCTATGGCTACACCTTC.

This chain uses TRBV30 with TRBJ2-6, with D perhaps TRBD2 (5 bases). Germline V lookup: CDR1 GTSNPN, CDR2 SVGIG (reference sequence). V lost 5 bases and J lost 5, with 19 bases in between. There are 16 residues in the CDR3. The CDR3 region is CAWAPLDGGRANVLTF. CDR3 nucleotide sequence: TGTGCCTGGGCCCCCCTCGACGGAGGTCGGGCCAACGTCCTGACTTTC. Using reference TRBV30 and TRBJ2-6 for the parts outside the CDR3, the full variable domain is SQTIHQWPATLVQPVGSPLSLECTVEGTSNPNLYWYRQAAGRGLQLLFYSVGIGQISSEVPQNLSASRPQDRQFILSSKKLLLSDSGFYLCAWAPLDGGRANVLTFGAGSRLTVL.

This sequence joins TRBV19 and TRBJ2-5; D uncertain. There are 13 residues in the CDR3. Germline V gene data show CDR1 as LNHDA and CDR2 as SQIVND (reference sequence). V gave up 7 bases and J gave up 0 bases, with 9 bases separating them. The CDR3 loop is CASKEQNQETQYF. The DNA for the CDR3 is TGTGCCAGTAAGGAGCAGAACCAAGAGACCCAGTACTTC.

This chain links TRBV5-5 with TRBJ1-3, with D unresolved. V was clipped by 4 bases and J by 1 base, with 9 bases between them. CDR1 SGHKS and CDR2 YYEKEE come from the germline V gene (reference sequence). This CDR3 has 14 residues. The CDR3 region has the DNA TGTGCCAGCAGCAACCAGAAATCTGGAAACACCATATATTTT. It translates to CASSNQKSGNTIYF.

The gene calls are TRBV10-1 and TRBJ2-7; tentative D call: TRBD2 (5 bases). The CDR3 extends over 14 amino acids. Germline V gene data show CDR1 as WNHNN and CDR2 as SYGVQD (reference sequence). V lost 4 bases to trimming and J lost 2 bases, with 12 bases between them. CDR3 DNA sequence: TGCGCCAGCAGTGGCGCGGGCCGGCCCTACGAGCAGTACTTC. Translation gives CASSGAGRPYEQYF.

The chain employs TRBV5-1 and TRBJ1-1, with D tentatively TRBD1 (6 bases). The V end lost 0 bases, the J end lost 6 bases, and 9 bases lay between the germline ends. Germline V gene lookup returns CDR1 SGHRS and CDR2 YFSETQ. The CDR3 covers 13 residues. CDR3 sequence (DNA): TGCGCCAGCAGCTTGGACAGGGCCGCTGAAGCTTTCTTT. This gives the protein CASSLDRAAEAFF.

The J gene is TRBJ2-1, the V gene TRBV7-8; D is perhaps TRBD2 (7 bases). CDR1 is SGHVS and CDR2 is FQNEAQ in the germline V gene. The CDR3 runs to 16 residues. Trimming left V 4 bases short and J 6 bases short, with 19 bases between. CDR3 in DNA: TGTGCCAGCAGCTCTACGAGGGGGGGAAAGCGCAATGAGCAGTTCTTC. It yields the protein CASSSTRGGKRNEQFF.

The CDR3 DNA reads TGTGCCTGGACCAAAGGGACTAGCGGGATTGAGACCCAGTACTTC. It codes for CAWTKGTSGIETQYF. The chain recombines TRBV30 with TRBJ2-5, with 13 bases fitting TRBD2. J was trimmed by 5 bases and V by 4 bases; bases with no gene match: 7. The CDR3 is 15 amino acids. Germline CDR1 and CDR2: GTSNPN and SVGIG (reference sequence).